The clone carrying this T cell receptor (beta chain) was observed a few times. This CDR3 is 14 amino acids long. V lost 1 base to trimming and J lost 3 bases, with 9 bases between them. CDR1 SGHAT and CDR2 FQDESV come from the germline V gene (reference sequence). This sample is part of a study of blood T cell repertoires in COVID-19. Across the whole study: PBMCs, B-cell-depleted T cells, or T cells were the source of the cDNA or gDNA that made up the material.

Here immunoSEQ multiplex PCR was the method, and the copy in TCRdb shows in-frame clones only, minus some. Counted here are roughly 60,000 clones, about 80% occurring once; the ten biggest clones make up roughly 3.5%. The chain uses TRBV11-1 and TRBJ1-1; D gene unclear. Specimen: peripheral blood. The receptor comes from a man aged 55 to 69 with acute or convalescent COVID-19. The CDR3 sequence is CASSLDISYTEAFF. The CDR3 DNA is TGTGCCAGCAGCTTAGATATTTCTTACACTGAAGCTTTCTTT.